This paragraph reports one T cell receptor beta chain. What it recognizes is unknown. These data belong to a study of post-analysis software for immune sequencing data. General study points: Five or six TRBV segments were significantly more frequent in patients than in controls. TRBV5-6, TRBV5-1 and TRBV20-1 were among these segments.

cDNA libraries for TCR beta contained unique molecular identifiers. MiXCR was run by TCRdb on the PCR reads, yielding one entry per CDR3 protein. The sample includes under 650,000 distinct CDR3 sequences, roughly 45% of them seen just once. Germline CDR1 and CDR2: SGHRS and YFSETQ. V lost 5 bases and J 7 bases, leaving 10 bases between the germline ends. The CDR3 extends over 12 amino acids. The sequenced material came from blood. This sequence joins TRBV5-1 and TRBJ2-1; possibly TRBD1 for D (5 bases). The sequence was collected from a girl aged 5-17 years with multiple sclerosis. CDR3 DNA: TGCGCCAGCAGTATCAACAGGAATGAGCAGTTCTTC. Protein product: CASSINRNEQFF.